A single sample is the source of the 26 T cell receptor beta chains below, sequenced in a study of cytomegalovirus exposure and HLA in healthy donors. Researchers ran the PCR with 60 Vbeta and 13 Jbeta primers. Assay used: immunoSEQ multiplex PCR; TCRdb lists only in-frame clones, some missing. The sample lists 200,000 or so clones; 84% were seen once. Sequencing was carried out using PBMCs. These receptors were obtained from a boy aged 5 to 17 in good health and CMV-seronegative.

The chain combines TRBV18 with TRBJ1-4; a possible D gene is TRBD1 (5 bases). This CDR3 is built from 14 residues. Trimming shortened V by 1 base and J by 8 bases, and 11 bases separated the two germline ends. Germline V gene sequence: CDR1 KGHSH, CDR2 LQKENI. CDR3 amino acids: CASSPRDSGEKLFF. The CDR3 DNA is TGTGCCAGCTCACCACGGGACTCGGGGGAAAAACTGTTTTTT.

The CDR3 nucleotides are TGTGCCAGAAGCAAGAGGAGGTTCTTT. Translated, it gives CARSKRRFF. The rearrangement links TRBV5-3 to TRBJ1-1; D is ambiguous. Being an ORF, TRBV5-3 has a function that is uncertain. The CDR3 is 9 residues long. Trimming removed 4 bases from V and 14 bases from J, with 9 bases in between.

The rearrangement links TRBV19 to TRBJ1-5; possible D gene TRBD1, 6 bases. Trimming left V 5 bases short and J 3 bases short, with 14 bases between. The CDR3 contains 15 residues. Germline V gene sequence: CDR1 LNHDA, CDR2 SQIVND (reference sequence). CDR3 coding DNA: TGTGCCAGTAGTTCGGAACAGGGCCACAATCAGCCCCAGCATTTT. Amino acids: CASSSEQGHNQPQHF.

In its sample, this clone was seen a few times. The chain uses TRBV4-1 and TRBJ1-1; 11 positions match TRBD1. V trimming: 3 bases; J trimming: 1 base; junction bases outside the gene matches: 4. CDR1 is MGHRA, CDR2 YSYEKL, per germline. The CDR3 length is 16 residues. The CDR3 region is CASSHMDRGPNTEAFF. The CDR3 DNA reads TGCGCCAGCAGCCACATGGACAGGGGGCCGAACACTGAAGCTTTCTTT.

V usage is TRBV27 and J usage is TRBJ2-1, with 8 bases lining up with TRBD1. CDR1 MNHEY and CDR2 SMNVEV come from the germline V gene (reference sequence). The length of the CDR3 is 15 residues. The junction had 4 bases not matched to a gene; V was cut back by 3 bases and J by 3 bases. The CDR3 DNA is TGTGCCAGCAGTTTCCACGACAGGGGCTACAATGAGCAGTTCTTC. It specifies CASSFHDRGYNEQFF.

The chain couples TRBV27 to TRBJ1-2, with D perhaps matching TRBD1 (6 bases). The germline V gene encodes CDR1 MNHEY and CDR2 SMNVEV (reference sequence). CDR3 length equals 14 residues. V lost 9 bases and J lost 4, with 18 bases in between. The CDR3 protein is CARFIGQGSYGYTF. For the CDR3, the DNA is TGTGCCAGATTTATAGGGCAGGGGAGCTATGGCTACACCTTC.

V usage is TRBV25-1 and J usage is TRBJ1-5; maybe TRBD1 (5 bases). Germline-derived CDR1 and CDR2 are MGHDK and SYGVNS. The V gene lost 4 bases and the J gene lost 4 bases, with 8 bases spanning the gap. The CDR3 extends over 13 amino acids. CDR3 sequence: CASSVGDNQPQHF. CDR3 sequence (DNA): TGTGCCAGCAGTGTAGGGGATAATCAGCCCCAGCATTTT.

The chain uses TRBV29-1 and TRBJ1-1; D is uncertain. Germline CDR1 SQVTM, CDR2 ANQGSEA. V shed 6 bases and J shed 1 base, with 9 bases lying between them. The CDR3 is made up of 12 amino acids. The CDR3 is CSVLPGNTEAFF. The CDR3 DNA reads as TGCAGCGTCCTCCCGGGGAACACTGAAGCTTTCTTT.

This chain joins TRBV5-4 and TRBJ2-1; D is uncertain. Germline CDR1 is SGHNT and CDR2 is YYREEE (reference sequence). Deletions cut 2 bases from V and 5 bases from J, with 14 bases between. The CDR3 sequence is 15 residues long. CDR3 protein: CASSFPSVGHNEQFF. The CDR3 DNA is TGTGCCAGCAGCTTCCCGAGTGTGGGCCACAATGAGCAGTTCTTC. The complete variable domain, with remaining parts taken from reference TRBV5-4 and TRBJ2-1, reads ETGVTQSPTHLIKTRGQQVTLRCSSQSGHNTVSWYQQALGQGPQFIFQYYREEENGRGNFPPRFSGLQFPNYSSELNVNALELDDSALYLCASSFPSVGHNEQFFGPGTRLTVL.

V is TRBV5-1 and J is TRBJ1-1, with D unclear. V was pared by 0 bases and J by 5 bases, with 11 bases between. The CDR3 totals 14 residues. Germline CDR1 is SGHRS and CDR2 is YFSETQ. The CDR3, as DNA: TGCGCCAGCAGCTTGGACACGGGAGATACTGAAGCTTTCTTT. Protein sequence: CASSLDTGDTEAFF.

The rearrangement uses TRBV6-6 and TRBJ2-1; 7 bases are a match to TRBD2. CDR1 and CDR2 (germline): MNHNY, SVGAGI (reference sequence). Trimming at V came to 0 bases and at J to 4 bases, leaving 3 bases not matched to a gene. This CDR3 comprises 15 residues. CDR3 sequence (DNA): TGTGCCAGCAGTTACTCCCTAGCGGAATACAATGAGCAGTTCTTC. The encoded protein is CASSYSLAEYNEQFF.

This clone occurred a few times. The V call is TRBV6-1, the J call TRBJ1-5; D is undetermined. This CDR3 is 15 amino acids long. From germline, CDR1 is MNHNS and CDR2 SASEGT. V lost 3 bases and J 0 bases, leaving 9 bases between the germline ends. The CDR3: CASSESVYSNQPQHF. As DNA, the CDR3 is TGTGCCAGCAGTGAGTCTGTTTATAGCAATCAGCCCCAGCATTTT.

This rearrangement joins TRBV6-4 to TRBJ2-3; 7 positions agree with TRBD2. CDR1 and CDR2 from the germline V gene are MRHNA and SNTAGT. J lost 4 bases, V lost 8 bases, and 15 bases had no gene match. The CDR3 has 16 residues. The CDR3 here is CASGPEECGSPDTQYF. The DNA for the CDR3 is TGTGCCAGCGGCCCTGAGGAGTGCGGGAGCCCAGATACGCAGTATTTT.

The chain links TRBV6-5 to TRBJ1-2; 8 bases align to TRBD1. CDR1 is MNHEY and CDR2 is SVGAGI in the germline V gene. The CDR3 length is 15 residues. The V segment lost 5 bases and the J segment 7 bases; nucleotides outside the gene matches: 12. The CDR3 spells CASSPDRGQGAGYTF. CDR3 DNA sequence: TGTGCCAGCAGTCCTGACCGAGGACAGGGCGCTGGCTACACCTTC.

The chain uses TRBV28 and TRBJ1-1; weak D call: TRBD1 (6 bases). The germline V gene encodes CDR1 MDHEN and CDR2 SYDVKM. The CDR3 totals 15 residues. The V gene lost 2 bases and the J gene lost 3 bases, with 13 bases spanning the gap. The CDR3 DNA reads as TGTGCCAGCAGTTTAGGGACACTCTCGTACACTGAAGCTTTCTTT. Its translation is CASSLGTLSYTEAFF.

The chain recombines TRBV19 with TRBJ1-5, with D unresolved. Per the germline V gene, CDR1 is LNHDA and CDR2 is SQIVND (reference sequence). The V and J ends lost 2 bases and 0 bases respectively, with 8 bases between them. CDR3 size: 15 residues. CDR3 sequence: CASSISLLSNQPQHF. Written as DNA, the CDR3 is TGTGCCAGTAGTATAAGCCTCCTTAGCAATCAGCCCCAGCATTTT.

The V gene is TRBV27, the J gene TRBJ2-2, with a weak D call TRBD2 (5 bases). Germline CDR1 and CDR2: MNHEY and SMNVEV (reference sequence). This CDR3 has 15 residues. The V end was cut by 1 base, the J end by 6 bases, with 12 bases between. CDR3 sequence reads: CASSLYEGFPGELFF. For the CDR3, the DNA is TGTGCCAGCAGTTTATACGAGGGTTTCCCCGGGGAGCTGTTTTTT.

The genes are TRBV5-4 and TRBJ2-1, with D perhaps TRBD2 (5 bases). CDR3 length: 12 amino acids. From germline, CDR1 is SGHNT and CDR2 YYREEE (reference sequence). The CDR3 DNA sequence: TGTCAATTCACTAGATCGTACAATGAGCAGTTCTTC. Protein product: CQFTRSYNEQFF.

The chain has TRBV27 and TRBJ1-1; D perhaps matches TRBD1 (5 bases). Germline CDR1 MNHEY, CDR2 SMNVEV (reference sequence). This CDR3 has 14 residues. The V and J ends lost 4 bases and 2 bases respectively, with 11 bases between them. CDR3 in amino acids: CASSSGLGNTEAFF. CDR3 nucleotide sequence: TGTGCCAGCAGTTCAGGGTTGGGAAACACTGAAGCTTTCTTT.

V is TRBV6-5 and J is TRBJ2-7; 7 nucleotides line up with TRBD1. The germline CDR1 and CDR2 sequences are MNHEY and SVGAGI. V trimming: 6 bases; J trimming: 3 bases; junction bases outside the gene matches: 5. The CDR3 loop spans 13 amino acids. The CDR3: CASSQGQSYEQYF. The CDR3 DNA reads TGTGCCAGCAGCCAGGGACAGAGCTACGAGCAGTACTTC.

This clone was recorded only once. The chain combines TRBV2 with TRBJ2-5, with a tentative D call TRBD1 (7 bases). The CDR3 runs 13 residues. Between the trimmed V and J ends, which lost 6 bases and 2 bases, there was a span of 10 bases. Germline CDR1 is SNHLY and CDR2 is FYNNEI. The CDR3 DNA sequence: TGTGCCAGCAGCGGGGGACAGCAAGAGACCCAGTACTTC. This gives the protein CASSGGQQETQYF.

The chain is built from TRBV20-1 and TRBJ1-2, with D possibly TRBD1 on 6 matching bases. Trimming took 3 bases from V and 6 from J, leaving 8 bases between them. The CDR3 runs to 11 residues. CDR1 and CDR2 from the germline V gene are DFQATT and SNEGSKA (reference sequence). DNA of the CDR3: TGCAGTGCTAGTAGGACAGATGGCTACACCTTC. Amino acids: CSASRTDGYTF.

Details on this clone: Other DNA sequences in this specimen translate into the identical CDR3. In DNA, the CDR3 is TGTGCCAGCAGGTCAGGGGTACAGCCCCAGCATTTT. Protein sequence: CASRSGVQPQHF. V and J are TRBV2 and TRBJ1-5, with D maybe TRBD1 (6 bases). V lost 6 bases and J lost 7, with 10 bases in between. The V gene's germline CDR1 is SNHLY and CDR2 FYNNEI. The CDR3 extends over 12 amino acids.

This chain uses TRBV11-2 with TRBJ1-4; D is uncertain. V was pared by 1 base and J by 8 bases, with 11 bases between. Germline V CDR1 and CDR2: SGHAT, FQNNGV. The length of the CDR3 is 14 residues. CDR3 protein: CASSLAHGWEKLFF. Written as DNA, the CDR3 is TGTGCCAGCAGCTTAGCCCACGGGTGGGAAAAACTGTTTTTT.

The J gene is TRBJ2-7, the V gene TRBV5-1; D gene ambiguous. Trimming took off 4 bases at V and 0 bases at J, with 8 bases between the two ends. The germline V gene has CDR1 SGHRS and CDR2 YFSETQ. This CDR3 is built from 13 residues. DNA of the CDR3: TGCGCCAGCAGCCCGGAGACCTCCTACGAGCAGTACTTC. This codes for CASSPETSYEQYF.

This rearrangement joins TRBV10-3 to TRBJ2-7; 8 bases align to TRBD1. CDR1 and CDR2 from the germline V gene are ENHRY and SYGVKD. This CDR3 spans 14 amino acids. With V trimmed by 4 bases and J by 6 bases, 8 bases remained unmatched. CDR3 loop: CAISASDRASEQYF. The CDR3 DNA reads as TGTGCCATCAGTGCGTCGGACAGGGCCTCCGAGCAGTACTTC.